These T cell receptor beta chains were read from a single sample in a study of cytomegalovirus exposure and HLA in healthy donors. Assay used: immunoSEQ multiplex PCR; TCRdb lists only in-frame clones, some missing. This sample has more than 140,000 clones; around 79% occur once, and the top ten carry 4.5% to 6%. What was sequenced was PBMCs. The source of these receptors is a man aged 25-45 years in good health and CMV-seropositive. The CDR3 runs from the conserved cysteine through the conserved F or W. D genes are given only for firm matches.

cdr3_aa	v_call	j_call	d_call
CASSDGGKYEQYF	TRBV10-1	TRBJ2-7	-
CASSYTGTGGTEAFF	TRBV6-5	TRBJ1-1	TRBD1
CASSSLGGVRNAIYF	TRBV28	TRBJ1-3	-
CSVGPIRYNEQFF	TRBV29-1	TRBJ2-1	-
CASRPGGTGQETQYF	TRBV28	TRBJ2-5	TRBD1
CASGLVRPSGGNEQFF	TRBV12-5	TRBJ2-1	TRBD2
CASSEDLGRKAFF	TRBV2	TRBJ1-1	-
CASSPRADAKNIQYF	TRBV18	TRBJ2-4	-
CATKTGAEYEQYF	TRBV6-5	TRBJ2-7	TRBD1
CASSPGLGGQGASEQFF	TRBV18	TRBJ2-1	TRBD1
CASSLDIQGANTGELFF	TRBV5-1	TRBJ2-2	-
CASSQVTSGDANTGELFF	TRBV4-2	TRBJ2-2	TRBD2
CASSLGGLAGGLSDTQYF	TRBV7-2	TRBJ2-3	TRBD2
CASTDGTSRYEQYF	TRBV11-2	TRBJ2-7	TRBD2
CASSQWTNEKLFF	TRBV4-1	TRBJ1-4	-
CASSLGTSADTQYF	TRBV7-7	TRBJ2-3	TRBD2
CASSLPRTDHEQFF	TRBV5-1	TRBJ2-1	-
CASSDLEQVISYEQYF	TRBV2	TRBJ2-7	-
CASSYRTGGSGELFF	TRBV6-6	TRBJ2-2	TRBD1
CASGLFQDYGYTF	TRBV12-5	TRBJ1-2	-
CASSPRGGTEAFF	TRBV7-2	TRBJ1-1	-
CASSLEDRGNSPLHF	TRBV5-6	TRBJ1-6	TRBD1
CASSSDLGGTYEQYF	TRBV5-4	TRBJ2-7	-
CASSERTGGYGYTF	TRBV7-2	TRBJ1-2	-
CASSLGGYEAFF	TRBV28	TRBJ1-1	-
CATSRPDSNNEQFF	TRBV15	TRBJ2-1	-
CASSLGSFGAGELFF	TRBV11-2	TRBJ2-2	-
CASSLLPTAPYEQYF	TRBV4-1	TRBJ2-7	-
CANRAAANYGYTF	TRBV19	TRBJ1-2	-
CARPFTSFSNQPQHF	TRBV21-1	TRBJ1-5	-
CASNGEGSGNQPQHF	TRBV16	TRBJ1-5	-
CASSQTTYNTGELFF	TRBV18	TRBJ2-2	-
CASSFPDYNEQFF	TRBV5-1	TRBJ2-1	-
CAWSDAGRNTGAFF	TRBV30	TRBJ1-1	-
CASSLEIGGDTDTQYF	TRBV5-8	TRBJ2-3	-
CSVGDSNEKLFF	TRBV29-1	TRBJ1-4	-
CASNHGGADETQYF	TRBV11-3	TRBJ2-5	-
CSVDTRRGTDTQYF	TRBV29-1	TRBJ2-3	-
CASSQGTGSGGYTF	TRBV4-1	TRBJ1-2	TRBD1
CASSQGSGRYNEQFF	TRBV4-1	TRBJ2-1	-
CASSLGTGTLNTEAFF	TRBV5-1	TRBJ1-1	TRBD1
CASSYGQGEGDYTF	TRBV7-9	TRBJ1-2	TRBD1
CASSLTGNEQYF	TRBV11-3	TRBJ2-7	-
CASSILGGLGLFF	TRBV19	TRBJ2-1	TRBD1
CASSLSPPSSYEQYF	TRBV11-3	TRBJ2-7	-
CASELAGGITYNEQFF	TRBV7-2	TRBJ2-1	TRBD1
CASSYRSSGNTIYF	TRBV28	TRBJ1-3	-
CASSPRVGDVEQYF	TRBV11-2	TRBJ2-7	-